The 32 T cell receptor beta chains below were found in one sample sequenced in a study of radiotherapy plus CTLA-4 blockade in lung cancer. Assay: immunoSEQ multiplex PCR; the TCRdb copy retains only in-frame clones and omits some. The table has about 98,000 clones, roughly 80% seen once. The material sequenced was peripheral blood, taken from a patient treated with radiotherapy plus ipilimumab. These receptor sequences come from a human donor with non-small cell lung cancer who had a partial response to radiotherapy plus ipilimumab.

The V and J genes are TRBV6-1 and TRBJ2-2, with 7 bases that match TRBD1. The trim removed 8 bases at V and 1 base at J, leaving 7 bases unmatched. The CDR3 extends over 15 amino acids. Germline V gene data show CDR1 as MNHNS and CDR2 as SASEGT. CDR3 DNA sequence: TGTGCCAGCGGTGGGACAGTTCTGAACACCGGGGAGCTGTTTTTT. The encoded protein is CASGGTVLNTGELFF.

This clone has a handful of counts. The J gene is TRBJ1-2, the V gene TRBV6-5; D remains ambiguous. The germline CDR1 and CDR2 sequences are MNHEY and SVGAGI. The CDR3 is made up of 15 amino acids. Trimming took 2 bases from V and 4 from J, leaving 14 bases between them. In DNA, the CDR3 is TGTGCCAGCAGTTACAAATCCAGCGGCCCCTATGGCTACACCTTC. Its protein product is CASSYKSSGPYGYTF.

CDR3 bases: TGTGCCAGCAGCCGACAGGGGGCGCGGTTCGGTAATGAAAAACTGTTTTTT. It translates to CASSRQGARFGNEKLFF. The chain uses TRBV5-4 and TRBJ1-4; 10 bases match TRBD1. V gave up 4 bases and J gave up 4 bases; unmatched junction bases: 10. From germline, CDR1 is SGHNT and CDR2 YYREEE (reference sequence). The CDR3 runs to 17 residues.

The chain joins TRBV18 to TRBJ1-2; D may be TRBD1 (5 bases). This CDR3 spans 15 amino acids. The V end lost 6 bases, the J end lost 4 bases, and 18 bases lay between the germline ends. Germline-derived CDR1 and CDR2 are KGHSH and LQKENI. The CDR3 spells CASSGGDRNSYGYTF. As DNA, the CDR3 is TGTGCCAGCTCCGGCGGGGACCGGAATAGCTATGGCTACACCTTC.

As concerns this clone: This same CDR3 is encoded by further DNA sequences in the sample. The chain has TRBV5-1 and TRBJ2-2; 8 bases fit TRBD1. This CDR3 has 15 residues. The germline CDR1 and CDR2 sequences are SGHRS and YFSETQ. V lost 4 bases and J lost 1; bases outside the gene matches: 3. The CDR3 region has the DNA TGCGCCAGCAGCCCCGGGACAGGGAACACCGGGGAGCTGTTTTTT. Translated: CASSPGTGNTGELFF.

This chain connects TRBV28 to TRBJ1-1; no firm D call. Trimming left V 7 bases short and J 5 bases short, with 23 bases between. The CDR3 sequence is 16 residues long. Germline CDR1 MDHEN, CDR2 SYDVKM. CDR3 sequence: CASIAVSLSSGTEAFF. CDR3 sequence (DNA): TGTGCCAGCATCGCCGTATCCCTTAGTTCGGGGACTGAAGCTTTCTTT.

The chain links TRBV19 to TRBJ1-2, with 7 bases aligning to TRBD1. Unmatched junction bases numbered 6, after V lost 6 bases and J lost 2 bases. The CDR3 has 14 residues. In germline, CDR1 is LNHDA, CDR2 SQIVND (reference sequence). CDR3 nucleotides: TGTGCCAGTAGATACGGACAGGTCAACTATGGCTACACCTTC. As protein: CASRYGQVNYGYTF.

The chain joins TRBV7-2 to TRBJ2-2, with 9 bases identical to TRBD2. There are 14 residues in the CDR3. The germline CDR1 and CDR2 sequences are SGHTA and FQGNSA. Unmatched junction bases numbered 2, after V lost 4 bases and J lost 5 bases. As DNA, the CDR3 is TGTGCCAGCAGCTCCGGACTAGCGACCGGGGAGCTGTTTTTT. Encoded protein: CASSSGLATGELFF.

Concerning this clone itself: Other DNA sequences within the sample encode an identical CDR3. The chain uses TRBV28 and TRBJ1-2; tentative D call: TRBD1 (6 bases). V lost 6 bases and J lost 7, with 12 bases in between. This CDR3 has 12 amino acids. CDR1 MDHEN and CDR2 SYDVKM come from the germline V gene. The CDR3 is CASSLQGTGYTF. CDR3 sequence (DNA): TGTGCCAGCAGCCTACAGGGAACTGGCTACACCTTC.

CDR3 loop: CASSPPGGMNTEAFF. In DNA form, the CDR3 reads TGTGCCAGCAGTCCCCCGGGGGGGATGAACACTGAAGCTTTCTTT. The chain joins TRBV6-5 to TRBJ1-1; perhaps TRBD1 as D (5 bases). The CDR3 loop spans 15 amino acids. V was clipped by 5 bases and J by 0 bases, with 13 bases between them. Per germline, CDR1 MNHEY and CDR2 SVGAGI.

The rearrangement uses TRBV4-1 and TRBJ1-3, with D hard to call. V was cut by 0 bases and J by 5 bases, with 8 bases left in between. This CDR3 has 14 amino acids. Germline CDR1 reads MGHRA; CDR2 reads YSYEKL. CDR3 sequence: CASSQEGGRNTIYF. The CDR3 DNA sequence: TGCGCCAGCAGCCAAGAGGGAGGGAGAAACACCATATATTTT.

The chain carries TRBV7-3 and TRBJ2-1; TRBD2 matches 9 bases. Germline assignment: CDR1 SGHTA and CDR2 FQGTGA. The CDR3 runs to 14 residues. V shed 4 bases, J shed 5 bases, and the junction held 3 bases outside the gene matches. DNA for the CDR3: TGTGCCAGCAGCTCTAGCGGGACGAACAATGAGCAGTTCTTC. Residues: CASSSSGTNNEQFF.

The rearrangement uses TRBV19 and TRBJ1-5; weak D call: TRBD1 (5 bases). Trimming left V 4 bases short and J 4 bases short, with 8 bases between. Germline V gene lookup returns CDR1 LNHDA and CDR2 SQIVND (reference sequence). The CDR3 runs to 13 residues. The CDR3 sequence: CASSRSGNQPQHF. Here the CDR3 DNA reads TGTGCCAGTAGTAGGTCAGGGAATCAGCCCCAGCATTTT.

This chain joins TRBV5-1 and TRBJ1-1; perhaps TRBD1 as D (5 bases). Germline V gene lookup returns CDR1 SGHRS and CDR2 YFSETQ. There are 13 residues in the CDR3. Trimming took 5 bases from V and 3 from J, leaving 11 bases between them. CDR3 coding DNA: TGCGCCAGCAGAGACAGACGCTACACTGAAGCTTTCTTT. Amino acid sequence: CASRDRRYTEAFF. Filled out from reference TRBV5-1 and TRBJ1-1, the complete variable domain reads KAGVTQTPRYLIKTRGQQVTLSCSPISGHRSVSWYQQTPGQGLQFLFEYFSETQRNKGNFPGRFSGRQFSNSRSEMNVSTLELGDSALYLCASRDRRYTEAFFGQGTRLTVV.

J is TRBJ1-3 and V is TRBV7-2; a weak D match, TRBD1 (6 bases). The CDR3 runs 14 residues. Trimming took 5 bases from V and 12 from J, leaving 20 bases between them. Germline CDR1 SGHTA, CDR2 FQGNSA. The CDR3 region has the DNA TGTGCCAGCAGCCCCGGGACATTCCTAAAGGACATATATTTT. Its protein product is CASSPGTFLKDIYF.

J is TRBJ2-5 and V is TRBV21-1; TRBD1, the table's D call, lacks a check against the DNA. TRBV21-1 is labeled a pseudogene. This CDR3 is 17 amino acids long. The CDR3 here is CASSKGLRTGKKETQYF. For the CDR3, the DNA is TGTGCCAGCAGCAAAGGGTTAAGGACAGGGAAGAAGGAGACCCAGTACTTC.

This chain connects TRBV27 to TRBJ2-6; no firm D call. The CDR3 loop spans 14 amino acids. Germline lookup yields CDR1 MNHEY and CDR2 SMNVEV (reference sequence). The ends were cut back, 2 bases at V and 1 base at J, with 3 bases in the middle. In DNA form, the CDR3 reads TGTGCCAGCAGTTTACAGTCTGGGGCCAACGTCCTGACTTTC. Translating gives CASSLQSGANVLTF.

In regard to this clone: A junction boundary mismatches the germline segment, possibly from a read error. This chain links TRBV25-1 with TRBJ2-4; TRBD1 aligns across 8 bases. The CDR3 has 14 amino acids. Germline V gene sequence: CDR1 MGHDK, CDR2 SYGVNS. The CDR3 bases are TGTGCCAACAGTGATCCCGGACAGGGTAGCATTCAGTACTTC. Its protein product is CANSDPGQGSIQYF. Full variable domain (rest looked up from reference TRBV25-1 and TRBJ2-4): EADIYQTPRYLVIGTGKKITLECSQTMGHDKMYWYQQDPGMELHLIHYSYGVNSTEKGDLSSESTVSRIRTEHFPLTLESARPSHTSQYLCANSDPGQGSIQYFGAGTRLSVL.

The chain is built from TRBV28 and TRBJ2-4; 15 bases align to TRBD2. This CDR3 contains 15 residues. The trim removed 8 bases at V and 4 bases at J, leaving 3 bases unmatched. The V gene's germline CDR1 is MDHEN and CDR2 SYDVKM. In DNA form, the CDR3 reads TGTGCCAGCCAAGGGACTAGCGGGAGGAAAAACATTCAGTACTTC. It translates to CASQGTSGRKNIQYF.

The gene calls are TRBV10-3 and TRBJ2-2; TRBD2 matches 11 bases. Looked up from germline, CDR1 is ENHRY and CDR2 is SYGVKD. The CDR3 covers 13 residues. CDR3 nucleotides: TGTGCTAGCGGGGGGGCTGACACCGGGGAGCTGTTTTTT. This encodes CASGGADTGELFF.

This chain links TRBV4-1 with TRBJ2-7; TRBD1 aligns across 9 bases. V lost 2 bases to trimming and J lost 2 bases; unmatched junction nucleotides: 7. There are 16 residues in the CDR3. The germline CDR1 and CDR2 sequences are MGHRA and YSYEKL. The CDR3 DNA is TGCGCCAGCAGCCAACCGCCGGGACAGGGTACCTACGAGCAGTACTTC. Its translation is CASSQPPGQGTYEQYF.

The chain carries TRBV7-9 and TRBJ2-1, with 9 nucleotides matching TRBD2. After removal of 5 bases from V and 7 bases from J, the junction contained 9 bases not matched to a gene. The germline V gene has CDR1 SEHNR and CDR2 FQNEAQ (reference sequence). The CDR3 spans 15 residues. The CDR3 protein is CASSLGLAGRNEQFF. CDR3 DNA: TGTGCCAGCAGCCTAGGGCTAGCGGGACGGAATGAGCAGTTCTTC. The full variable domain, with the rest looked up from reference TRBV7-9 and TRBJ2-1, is DTGVSQNPRHKITKRGQNVTFRCDPISEHNRLYWYRQTLGQGPEFLTYFQNEAQLEKSRLLSDRFSAERPKGSFSTLEIQRTEQGDSAMYLCASSLGLAGRNEQFFGPGTRLTVL.

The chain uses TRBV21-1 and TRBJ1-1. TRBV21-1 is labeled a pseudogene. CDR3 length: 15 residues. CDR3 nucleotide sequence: TGTGCCAGCAGCCAGGACCGGGAAGGGAACACTGAAGCTTTCTTT. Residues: CASSQDREGNTEAFF.

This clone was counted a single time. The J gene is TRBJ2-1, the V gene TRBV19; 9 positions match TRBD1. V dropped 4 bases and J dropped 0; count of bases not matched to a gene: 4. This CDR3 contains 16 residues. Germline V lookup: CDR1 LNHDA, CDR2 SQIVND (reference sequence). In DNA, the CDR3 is TGTGCCAGTAGTAAGGGGACAGGGAGCTCCTACAATGAGCAGTTCTTC. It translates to CASSKGTGSSYNEQFF.

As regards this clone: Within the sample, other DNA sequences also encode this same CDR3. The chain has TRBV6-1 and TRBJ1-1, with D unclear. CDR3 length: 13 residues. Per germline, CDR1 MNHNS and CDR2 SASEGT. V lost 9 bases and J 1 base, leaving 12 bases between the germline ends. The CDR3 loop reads CASSLEENTEAFF. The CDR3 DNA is TGTGCCAGTAGCCTGGAGGAGAACACTGAAGCTTTCTTT.

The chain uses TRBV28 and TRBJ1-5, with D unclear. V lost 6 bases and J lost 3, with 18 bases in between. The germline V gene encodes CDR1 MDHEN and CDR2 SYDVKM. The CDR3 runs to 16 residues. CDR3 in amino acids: CASRSLLTATNQPQHF. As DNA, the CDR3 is TGTGCCAGCAGGTCCTTATTGACTGCTACCAATCAGCCCCAGCATTTT.

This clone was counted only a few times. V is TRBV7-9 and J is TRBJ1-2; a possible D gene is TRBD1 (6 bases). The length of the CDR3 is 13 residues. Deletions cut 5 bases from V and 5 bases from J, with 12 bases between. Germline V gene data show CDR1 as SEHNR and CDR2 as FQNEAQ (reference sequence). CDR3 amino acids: CASSADSAYGYTF. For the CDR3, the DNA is TGTGCCAGCAGCGCGGACAGTGCTTATGGCTACACCTTC.

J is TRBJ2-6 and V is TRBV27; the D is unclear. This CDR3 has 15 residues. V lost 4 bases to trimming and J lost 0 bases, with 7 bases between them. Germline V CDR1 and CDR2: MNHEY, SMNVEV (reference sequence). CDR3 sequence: CASSSRYSGANVLTF. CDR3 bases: TGTGCCAGCAGTTCCCGGTACTCTGGGGCCAACGTCCTGACTTTC.

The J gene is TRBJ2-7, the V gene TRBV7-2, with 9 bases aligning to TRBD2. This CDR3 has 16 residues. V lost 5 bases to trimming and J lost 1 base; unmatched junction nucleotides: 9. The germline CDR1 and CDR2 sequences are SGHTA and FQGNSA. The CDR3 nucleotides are TGTGCCAGCAGCCTAACTAGCGGGCGAACTTCCTACGAGCAGTACTTC. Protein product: CASSLTSGRTSYEQYF.

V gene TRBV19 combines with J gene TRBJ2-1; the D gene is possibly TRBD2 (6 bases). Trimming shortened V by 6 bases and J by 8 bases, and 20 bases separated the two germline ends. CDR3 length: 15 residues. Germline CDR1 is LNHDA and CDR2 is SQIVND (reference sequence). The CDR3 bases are TGTGCCAGTAGCCATGGGGCAATAGCGGCCTATGAGCAGTTCTTC. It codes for CASSHGAIAAYEQFF.

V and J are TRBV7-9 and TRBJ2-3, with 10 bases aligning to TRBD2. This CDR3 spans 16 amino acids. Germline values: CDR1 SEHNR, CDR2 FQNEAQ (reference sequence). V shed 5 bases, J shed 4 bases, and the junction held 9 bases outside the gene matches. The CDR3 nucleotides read TGTGCCAGCAGCCCCGGGCCTAGCGGGAGTGCAGATACGCAGTATTTT. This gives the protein CASSPGPSGSADTQYF.

In nucleotides, the CDR3 is TGTGCCAGCAGCCTGGGAGGGGACCAAGAGACCCAGTACTTC. This encodes CASSLGGDQETQYF. V is TRBV7-2 and J is TRBJ2-5; TRBD2 aligns across 7 bases. V dropped 5 bases and J dropped 0; count of bases not matched to a gene: 3. Germline-derived CDR1 and CDR2 are SGHTA and FQGNSA. The CDR3 extends over 14 amino acids.